The 29 T cell receptor beta chains given below trace back to one sample, sequenced in a study of T cell changes during pregnancy in multiple sclerosis. Measured with immunoSEQ multiplex PCR; TCRdb has only the in-frame clones, and not every one. The table shows 90,000 to 120,000 clones, with 85% to 95% occurring only once. Sequencing used peripheral blood, obtained in the third trimester of pregnancy. The receptors were sampled from a female donor in good health, enrolled as a control in a pregnancy study.

The chain uses TRBV9 and TRBJ2-2, with TRBD1 identical over 8 bases. The CDR3 totals 18 residues. Trimming at V came to 0 bases and at J to 1 base, leaving 8 bases not matched to a gene. Germline CDR1 reads SGDLS; CDR2 reads YYNGEE. The CDR3 nucleotides are TGTGCCAGCAGCGTAGAGCAGCAGGGGGCTTTGAACACCGGGGAGCTGTTTTTT. This encodes CASSVEQQGALNTGELFF.

The chain uses TRBV2 and TRBJ1-5; TRBD1 matches at 8 bases. Trimming cost V 3 bases and J 1 base; bases outside gene matches: 2. Germline CDR1 is SNHLY and CDR2 is FYNNEI. The CDR3 sequence is 15 residues long. The CDR3 coding sequence is TGTGCCAGCAGTGACCGACAGGGGAGCAATCAGCCCCAGCATTTT. This sequence encodes CASSDRQGSNQPQHF.

The rearrangement uses TRBV14 and TRBJ2-5, with D perhaps TRBD1 (6 bases). Germline values: CDR1 SGHDN, CDR2 FVKESK. Trimming pared 3 bases from V and 5 bases from J, leaving 13 bases between. CDR3 length: 14 amino acids. The CDR3: CASSQLQGGETQYF. DNA of the CDR3: TGTGCCAGCAGCCAGTTACAGGGTGGCGAGACCCAGTACTTC. The variable domain in full, with the rest retrieved from reference TRBV14 and TRBJ2-5, is EAGVTQFPSHSVIEKGQTVTLRCDPISGHDNLYWYRRVMGKEIKFLLHFVKESKQDESGMPNNRFLAERTGGTYSTLKVQPAELEDSGVYFCASSQLQGGETQYFGPGTRLLVL.

The chain uses TRBV7-9 and TRBJ2-2, with no clear D. CDR1 SEHNR and CDR2 FQNEAQ come from the germline V gene (reference sequence). The CDR3 extends over 15 amino acids. The V end lost 0 bases, the J end lost 1 base, and 6 bases lay between the germline ends. This CDR3 reads CASSLATVNTGELFF. In DNA form, the CDR3 reads TGTGCCAGCAGCTTAGCGACTGTGAACACCGGGGAGCTGTTTTTT. The variable domain in full, with the rest retrieved from reference TRBV7-9 and TRBJ2-2, is DTGVSQNPRHKITKRGQNVTFRCDPISEHNRLYWYRQTLGQGPEFLTYFQNEAQLEKSRLLSDRFSAERPKGSFSTLEIQRTEQGDSAMYLCASSLATVNTGELFFGEGSRLTVL.

The chain couples TRBV27 to TRBJ2-2; 7 bases align to TRBD2. CDR3 length: 17 amino acids. Germline V lookup: CDR1 MNHEY, CDR2 SMNVEV (reference sequence). With 3 bases clipped from V and 6 bases from J, the junction kept 13 bases outside the gene matches. In DNA, the CDR3 is TGTGCCAGCAGTTTTCTTGCAGGGAGACTAGCCCCCGGGGAGCTGTTTTTT. This translates into CASSFLAGRLAPGELFF.

The chain employs TRBV7-3 and TRBJ1-1; possible D gene TRBD1, 6 bases. Trimming left V 5 bases short and J 1 base short, with 8 bases between. The CDR3 is 13 residues long. Germline CDR1 reads SGHTA; CDR2 reads FQGTGA. The CDR3 protein is CASSQGWNTEAFF. CDR3 sequence (DNA): TGTGCCAGCAGCCAGGGGTGGAACACTGAAGCTTTCTTT.

This clone appeared a single time. The gene calls are TRBV5-1 and TRBJ2-3; D might be TRBD2 (6 bases). V dropped 1 base and J dropped 3 bases, with 12 bases sitting between them. The CDR3 has 15 residues. CDR1 and CDR2 (germline): SGHRS, YFSETQ. The DNA of the CDR3 is TGCGCCAGCAGCTTGACGGGGGAGATGACAGATACGCAGTATTTT. This encodes CASSLTGEMTDTQYF.

The chain uses TRBV29-1 and TRBJ1-1, with TRBD1 identical over 12 bases. This CDR3 comprises 12 residues. Germline V CDR1 and CDR2: SQVTM, ANQGSEA. J was trimmed by 10 bases and V by 7 bases; bases with no gene match: 7. The CDR3 spells CSAGTGGAGAFF. CDR3 in DNA: TGCAGCGCAGGGACAGGGGGCGCGGGAGCTTTCTTT.

The gene calls are TRBV27 and TRBJ1-1; tentative D call: TRBD1 (5 bases). The CDR3 length is 14 residues. Trimming removed 3 bases from V and 3 bases from J, with 11 bases in between. Germline V gives CDR1 MNHEY, CDR2 SMNVEV (reference sequence). CDR3 nucleotides: TGTGCCAGCAGTTTTGGGGGAGGGGACACTGAAGCTTTCTTT. Translation: CASSFGGGDTEAFF.

This chain links TRBV30 with TRBJ1-2, with TRBD1 matching 10 bases. This CDR3 is 13 amino acids long. The trim removed 5 bases at V and 8 bases at J, leaving 8 bases unmatched. Germline CDR1 reads GTSNPN; CDR2 reads SVGIG (reference sequence). The chain's CDR3 is CAWAGQGVGGYTF. CDR3 nucleotides: TGTGCCTGGGCCGGACAGGGGGTAGGAGGCTACACCTTC.

CDR3 loop: CSVARLPNTEAFF. The CDR3 nucleotides read TGCAGCGTTGCTCGGTTGCCGAACACTGAAGCTTTCTTT. This chain links TRBV29-1 with TRBJ1-1; the D is unclear. The CDR3 runs 13 residues. Germline V gives CDR1 SQVTM, CDR2 ANQGSEA. Trimming shortened V by 4 bases and J by 1 base, and 10 bases separated the two germline ends.

This rearrangement joins TRBV6-5 to TRBJ2-3, with unresolved D. Between the trimmed V and J ends, which lost 4 bases and 2 bases, there was a span of 4 bases. The germline V gene has CDR1 MNHEY and CDR2 SVGAGI. CDR3 length: 12 amino acids. CDR3 coding DNA: TGTGCCAGCAGTTCGTCCACAGATACGCAGTATTTT. This gives the protein CASSSSTDTQYF.

J is TRBJ2-5 and V is TRBV14; D is possibly TRBD1 (5 bases). V lost 6 bases and J lost 4, with 15 bases in between. The CDR3 totals 14 residues. Germline CDR1 and CDR2: SGHDN and FVKESK. The CDR3 DNA follows: TGTGCCAGCAGGCGAAGTCAGGGTGGAGAGACCCAGTACTTC. Amino acids: CASRRSQGGETQYF.

This chain joins TRBV4-1 and TRBJ1-5, with D possibly matching TRBD1 (5 bases). Germline-derived CDR1 and CDR2 are MGHRA and YSYEKL. The ends were cut back, 1 base at V and 7 bases at J, with 11 bases in the middle. This CDR3 contains 14 residues. This CDR3 reads CASSQAQGGQPQHF. In DNA, the CDR3 is TGCGCCAGCAGCCAAGCCCAGGGAGGCCAGCCCCAGCATTTT.

The V and J genes are TRBV2 and TRBJ2-3, with a possible D match to TRBD1 (5 bases). Germline values: CDR1 SNHLY, CDR2 FYNNEI. The V end was cut by 0 bases, the J end by 2 bases, with 9 bases between. The CDR3 extends over 15 amino acids. CDR3 amino acids: CASSEAGQSTDTQYF. The CDR3 DNA is TGTGCCAGCAGTGAAGCGGGGCAGTCCACAGATACGCAGTATTTT.

The rearrangement links TRBV7-8 to TRBJ2-1, with 8 nucleotides matching TRBD1. Germline trimming cut 1 base from V and 2 bases from J; bases unmatched to any gene: 4. Germline-derived CDR1 and CDR2 are SGHVS and FQNEAQ. This CDR3 is built from 16 residues. CDR3 coding DNA: TGTGCCAGCAGCTTAGTTGGGACAGGAGCCTACAATGAGCAGTTCTTC. The encoded protein is CASSLVGTGAYNEQFF. Combining the CDR3 with reference TRBV7-8 and TRBJ2-1 gives the whole variable domain GAGVSQSPRYKVAKRGQDVALRCDPISGHVSLFWYQQALGQGPEFLTYFQNEAQLDKSGLPSDRFFAERPEGSVSTLKIQRTQQEDSAVYLCASSLVGTGAYNEQFFGPGTRLTVL.

The chain is built from TRBV19 and TRBJ2-1; 8 bases agree with TRBD2. The V gene's germline CDR1 is LNHDA and CDR2 SQIVND (reference sequence). This CDR3 is 19 amino acids long. V shed 3 bases and J 0 bases; nucleotides not matched to a gene: 13. The CDR3 sequence: CASSMLWLAGPSSYNEQFF. DNA of the CDR3: TGTGCCAGTAGTATGCTCTGGTTAGCGGGGCCGAGCTCCTACAATGAGCAGTTCTTC.

V usage is TRBV2 and J usage is TRBJ1-2; D not resolved. This CDR3 has 14 amino acids. V was trimmed by 4 bases and J by 2 bases, leaving 11 bases between them. CDR1 SNHLY and CDR2 FYNNEI come from the germline V gene. The CDR3 sequence: CASSVTSFNYGYTF. CDR3 in DNA: TGTGCCAGCAGTGTAACATCCTTCAACTATGGCTACACCTTC.

The V call is TRBV5-8, the J call TRBJ1-2; no clear D gene. Looked up from germline, CDR1 is SGHTS and CDR2 is YDEGEE. This CDR3 comprises 15 residues. V lost 4 bases, J lost 7 bases, and 20 bases lay in between. In DNA form, the CDR3 reads TGTGCCAGCAGCGCTATTTTAGGGAGTGGGTCTGGCTACACCTTC. Amino acid sequence: CASSAILGSGSGYTF.

V and J are TRBV25-1 and TRBJ1-4, with a tentative D call TRBD1 (5 bases). In germline, CDR1 is MGHDK, CDR2 SYGVNS. There are 14 residues in the CDR3. Trimming shortened V by 3 bases and J by 8 bases, and 13 bases separated the two germline ends. The CDR3 DNA sequence: TGTGCCAGCAGTGATTCAGGGTGGGAAGAAAAACTGTTTTTT. This sequence encodes CASSDSGWEEKLFF.

The chain combines TRBV5-1 with TRBJ2-1; 7 positions agree with TRBD1. Germline values: CDR1 SGHRS, CDR2 YFSETQ. The V and J ends lost 0 bases and 2 bases, in that order; junction bases with no gene match: 2. The CDR3 length is 15 residues. Written as DNA, the CDR3 is TGCGCCAGCAGCTTGGTAACAGGGGCCTACAATGAGCAGTTCTTC. Protein sequence: CASSLVTGAYNEQFF.

The chain has TRBV19 and TRBJ1-1, with TRBD1 matching over 9 bases. This CDR3 spans 12 amino acids. CDR1 and CDR2 (germline): LNHDA, SQIVND (reference sequence). Germline trimming cut 6 bases from V and 4 bases from J; bases unmatched to any gene: 0. This CDR3 reads CASRTGGTEAFF. The DNA of the CDR3 is TGTGCCAGTAGGACAGGGGGCACTGAAGCTTTCTTT.

The CDR3 protein is CASSLARTGNTGELFF. The CDR3 DNA reads as TGTGCCAGCAGCTTAGCGCGGACAGGGAACACCGGGGAGCTGTTTTTT. The V call is TRBV7-9, the J call TRBJ2-2; the match to TRBD1 covers 7 bases. Germline CDR1 SEHNR, CDR2 FQNEAQ (reference sequence). Trimming took 0 bases from V and 1 from J; bases not matched to a gene: 2. This CDR3 contains 16 residues.

V usage is TRBV29-1 and J usage is TRBJ1-2, with TRBD1 matching over 10 bases. This CDR3 is built from 13 residues. V was pared by 7 bases and J by 8 bases, with 10 bases of the junction left unmatched. Germline V CDR1 and CDR2: SQVTM, ANQGSEA. Here the CDR3 DNA reads TGCAGCGCAGTGGGGACAGGGGTACAGGGCTACACCTTC. Amino acid sequence: CSAVGTGVQGYTF. The variable domain in full, with the rest retrieved from reference TRBV29-1 and TRBJ1-2, is SAVISQKPSRDICQRGTSLTIQCQVDSQVTMMFWYRQQPGQSLTLIATANQGSEATYESGFVIDKFPISRPNLTFSTLTVSNMSPEDSSIYLCSAVGTGVQGYTFGSGTRLTVV.

The rearrangement links TRBV20-1 to TRBJ2-1; no reliable D call. The ends were cut back, 2 bases at V and 8 bases at J, with 7 bases in the middle. This CDR3 region has 11 residues. CDR1 and CDR2 from the germline V gene are DFQATT and SNEGSKA (reference sequence). The CDR3 nucleotides are TGCAGTGCTAGATTTGCAGATGAGCAGTTCTTC. The encoded protein is CSARFADEQFF.

The CDR3 loop reads CASLGQDRTDTQYF. As DNA, the CDR3 is TGTGCCAGCCTGGGACAGGACCGCACAGATACGCAGTATTTT. V is TRBV7-2 and J is TRBJ2-3; 8 nucleotides line up with TRBD1. CDR1 is SGHTA and CDR2 is FQGNSA in the germline V gene. Trimming at V came to 8 bases and at J to 1 base, leaving 5 bases not matched to a gene. The CDR3 runs to 14 residues.

This clone was seen more than once but under ten times. The chain employs TRBV19 and TRBJ1-2; D may be TRBD1 (6 bases). Germline V gives CDR1 LNHDA, CDR2 SQIVND (reference sequence). Trimming stripped 1 base from V and 2 bases from J, with 8 bases between. The CDR3 contains 14 residues. The CDR3 sequence: CASSIGQANYGYTF. As DNA, the CDR3 is TGTGCCAGTAGTATAGGACAGGCCAACTATGGCTACACCTTC.

The J gene is TRBJ1-1, the V gene TRBV27; D uncertain. The CDR3 spans 13 residues. The V gene lost 3 bases and the J gene lost 1 base, with 6 bases spanning the gap. CDR1 MNHEY and CDR2 SMNVEV come from the germline V gene (reference sequence). In DNA, the CDR3 is TGTGCCAGCAGTTTGACTGCGAACACTGAAGCTTTCTTT. The encoded protein is CASSLTANTEAFF.

The chain links TRBV5-5 to TRBJ1-1, with TRBD1 as a possible D gene (6 bases). Germline values: CDR1 SGHKS, CDR2 YYEKEE (reference sequence). V gave up 2 bases and J gave up 3 bases, with 11 bases separating them. CDR3 size: 14 residues. CDR3 loop: CASSFQGRDTEAFF. In DNA form, the CDR3 reads TGTGCCAGCAGCTTTCAGGGGAGGGACACTGAAGCTTTCTTT. Full variable domain (missing parts from reference TRBV5-5 and TRBJ1-1): DAGVTQSPTHLIKTRGQQVTLRCSPISGHKSVSWYQQVLGQGPQFIFQYYEKEERGRGNFPDRFSARQFPNYSSELNVNALLLGDSALYLCASSFQGRDTEAFFGQGTRLTVV.